This T cell receptor (beta chain) was documented in a study of T cell clonotyping in hematopoietic cell transplantation. Study results and caveats: Graft donor and pretransplant recipient Inverse Simpson Index values predicted broader posttransplant TCR diversity.

V lost 1 base to trimming and J lost 8 bases; unmatched junction nucleotides: 0. Looked up from germline, CDR1 is DFQATT and CDR2 is SNEGSKA (reference sequence). There are 11 residues in the CDR3. In the case of this clone: Its antigen is unidentified.

Generated by immunoSEQ multiplex PCR, the TCRdb table keeps only in-frame clones and is missing some. The sample has about 6,200 clones; approximately 80% are singletons. The chain has TRBV20-1 and TRBJ1-1, with 8 bases aligning to TRBD1. This TCR derives from a female patient between 30 and 40 years old who had an allogeneic stem cell transplant, so the T cells may come from the graft donor. Some clones in this sample may be carry-over from other donors' samples. The sample here was PBMCs, taken 100 days after allogeneic stem cell transplant. The CDR3 is CSARGTGEAFF. The CDR3, as DNA: TGCAGTGCTAGAGGGACAGGGGAAGCTTTCTTT.